These 8 T cell receptor beta chains were sequenced from one sample in a study of CD8+ T cells in alopecia areata. Noted treatment: oral pan-JAK inhibitor, 5-10 mg twice daily. In each case, RNA was isolated and then reverse transcribed into cDNA as the sequencing template. TCRdb's table, derived via immunoSEQ multiplex PCR, lists solely in-frame clones and lacks some. This table holds fewer than 250,000 clones, around three fifths found once. This specimen was CD4+ T cells sorted from blood, taken at week 24, from a patient treated with tofacitinib. These receptors all come from a human donor with alopecia areata.

The chain joins TRBV30 to TRBJ2-7; no firm D call. CDR1 is GTSNPN, CDR2 SVGIG, per germline (reference sequence). This CDR3 has 12 amino acids. V gave up 5 bases and J gave up 6 bases, with 14 bases separating them. CDR3: CAWGLGDGEQYF. The DNA of the CDR3 is TGTGCCTGGGGTCTGGGCGATGGCGAGCAGTACTTC.

This clone appeared a few times. The chain combines TRBV7-9 with TRBJ1-4; the match to TRBD1 covers 11 bases. Losses at the gene ends were 5 bases for V and 8 bases for J; bases not matched to a gene: 4. The CDR3 contains 14 residues. The V gene's germline CDR1 is SEHNR and CDR2 FQNEAQ (reference sequence). Here the CDR3 reads CASSPDRGQEKLFF. The CDR3 DNA sequence: TGTGCCAGCAGCCCGGACAGGGGGCAAGAAAAACTGTTTTTT.

This clone was detected many times. This rearrangement joins TRBV5-1 to TRBJ1-1; D gene uncertain. The CDR3 has 13 residues. V gave up 5 bases and J gave up 0 bases, with 8 bases separating them. In germline, CDR1 is SGHRS, CDR2 YFSETQ. The CDR3 nucleotides read TGCGCCAGCAGACAGAACATGAACACTGAAGCTTTCTTT. It yields the protein CASRQNMNTEAFF.

This clone showed up many times. The CDR3 DNA is TGCAGCGTTGAATTGGTGGACAGACCTCTTTACAATGAGCAGTTCTTC. As protein: CSVELVDRPLYNEQFF. The chain employs TRBV29-1 and TRBJ2-1, with TRBD1 as a possible D gene (6 bases). With 2 bases removed from V and 4 bases from J, the gap between germline ends came to 18 bases. Germline values: CDR1 SQVTM, CDR2 ANQGSEA. The CDR3 loop spans 16 amino acids.

In its sample, this clone was seen once. This rearrangement joins TRBV5-6 to TRBJ2-7, with D tentatively TRBD1 (6 bases). The CDR3 runs to 13 residues. Germline loops: CDR1 SGHDT, CDR2 YYEEEE. With 6 bases removed from V and 2 bases from J, the gap between germline ends came to 12 bases. The DNA for the CDR3 is TGTGCCAGCACCCCTAGGGACACCTACGAGCAGTACTTC. It translates to CASTPRDTYEQYF.

The chain is built from TRBV27 and TRBJ1-2, with D possibly matching TRBD1 (6 bases). Deletions cut 5 bases from V and 3 bases from J, with 10 bases between. CDR1 is MNHEY, CDR2 SMNVEV, per germline (reference sequence). The CDR3 is made up of 13 amino acids. The CDR3: CASSQTGDYGYTF. CDR3 bases: TGTGCCAGCAGTCAGACAGGTGACTATGGCTACACCTTC.

The V call is TRBV29-1, the J call TRBJ2-3; the match to TRBD2 covers 7 bases. V was clipped by 4 bases and J by 4 bases; unmatched bases: 5. This CDR3 spans 13 amino acids. Germline CDR1 is SQVTM and CDR2 is ANQGSEA. DNA of the CDR3: TGCAGCGTTGGGACTCGGGGGGCAGATACGCAGTATTTT. It codes for CSVGTRGADTQYF.

This clone was counted a few times. The chain recombines TRBV6-1 with TRBJ2-4; 7 nucleotides match TRBD1. In germline, CDR1 is MNHNS, CDR2 SASEGT. The CDR3 consists of 20 residues. With 2 bases clipped from V and 1 base from J, the junction kept 17 bases outside the gene matches. This CDR3 is CASSELVRDRDVGAKNIQYF. In nucleotides, the CDR3 is TGTGCCAGCAGTGAACTTGTGCGAGACAGGGACGTAGGGGCCAAAAACATTCAGTACTTC.